These 21 T cell receptor beta chains came from one sample sequenced in a study of immune cell composition in non-small cell lung cancer. Sequenced by immunoSEQ multiplex PCR; TCRdb stores in-frame clones only, minus some. Of around 2,800 clones listed, about 78% are singletons. Sequenced input: lung tumor tissue. The receptors here all came from a human donor with non-small cell lung cancer.

The genes are TRBV7-9 and TRBJ2-3, with D perhaps TRBD2 (5 bases). Trimming took 3 bases from V and 2 from J, leaving 9 bases between them. Germline lookup yields CDR1 SEHNR and CDR2 FQNEAQ (reference sequence). CDR3 length equals 14 residues. CDR3 sequence reads: CASSFSGNTDTQYF. In nucleotides, the CDR3 is TGTGCCAGCAGCTTTTCGGGGAACACAGATACGCAGTATTTT.

The V gene is TRBV23-1, the J gene TRBJ1-3; TRBD1 is a possible D gene (5 bases). TRBV23-1 is recorded as an ORF, its role being uncertain. The CDR3 spans 13 residues. V lost 6 bases to trimming and J lost 0 bases, with 6 bases between them. The CDR3 nucleotides read TGCGCCAGCAGGACAGACTCTGGAAACACCATATATTTT. Translating it yields CASRTDSGNTIYF.

V usage is TRBV6-1 and J usage is TRBJ2-7, with D possibly TRBD1 on 6 matching bases. The germline V gene encodes CDR1 MNHNS and CDR2 SASEGT. Trimming removed 3 bases at V and 2 bases at J, with 14 bases between. The CDR3 runs to 15 residues. In DNA, the CDR3 is TGTGCCAGCAGTGAGGAAGCGGCAGGGGCCTACGAGCAGTACTTC. This sequence encodes CASSEEAAGAYEQYF.

The CDR3 here is CASSQGVTSGRSPGEQYF. CDR3 nucleotide sequence: TGTGCCAGCAGCCAAGGGGTAACTAGCGGGAGATCCCCTGGCGAGCAGTACTTC. V and J are TRBV14 and TRBJ2-7; 11 bases are a match to TRBD2. The CDR3 extends over 18 amino acids. The germline V gene has CDR1 SGHDN and CDR2 FVKESK. With 1 base clipped from V and 6 bases from J, the junction kept 14 bases outside the gene matches.

The chain employs TRBV5-1 and TRBJ2-6; D ambiguous. Germline values: CDR1 SGHRS, CDR2 YFSETQ. Deletions cut 2 bases from V and 3 bases from J, with 3 bases between. The CDR3 is made up of 13 amino acids. The CDR3 DNA follows: TGCGCCAGCAGCTTTAGTGGGGCCAACGTCCTGACTTTC. Amino acid sequence: CASSFSGANVLTF. The variable domain in full, with the rest retrieved from reference TRBV5-1 and TRBJ2-6, is KAGVTQTPRYLIKTRGQQVTLSCSPISGHRSVSWYQQTPGQGLQFLFEYFSETQRNKGNFPGRFSGRQFSNSRSEMNVSTLELGDSALYLCASSFSGANVLTFGAGSRLTVL.

This clone was observed once. V is TRBV14 and J is TRBJ2-1, with 9 bases lining up with TRBD2. The CDR3 covers 16 residues. Germline loops: CDR1 SGHDN, CDR2 FVKESK. Trimming took 6 bases from V and 5 from J; bases not matched to a gene: 11. CDR3 nucleotide sequence: TGTGCCAGCAGAGAAAGCGGGACTAGCAGAAACAATGAGCAGTTCTTC. Translation: CASRESGTSRNNEQFF.

The CDR3 DNA reads as TGTGCCAGCAGCTTGGAGGGACAGGGTTACAATGAGCAGTTCTTC. Translation: CASSLEGQGYNEQFF. The chain combines TRBV5-5 with TRBJ2-1, with TRBD1 identical over 9 bases. With V trimmed by 0 bases and J by 4 bases, 2 bases remained unmatched. Germline V lookup: CDR1 SGHKS, CDR2 YYEKEE (reference sequence). CDR3 length: 15 amino acids.

V gene TRBV9 combines with J gene TRBJ2-1; a possible D gene is TRBD2 (6 bases). Trimming removed 4 bases from V and 4 bases from J, with 18 bases in between. The CDR3 has 16 amino acids. In germline, CDR1 is SGDLS, CDR2 YYNGEE. CDR3 coding DNA: TGTGCCAGCAGCTCTTCCGGGAGATCAGTATACAATGAGCAGTTCTTC. Encoded protein: CASSSSGRSVYNEQFF.

The rearrangement joins TRBV7-9 to TRBJ2-5, with D unresolved. Per germline, CDR1 SEHNR and CDR2 FQNEAQ (reference sequence). V was pared by 2 bases and J by 3 bases, with 16 bases between. This CDR3 is built from 16 residues. CDR3 protein: CASSLIYGQVKETQYF. The CDR3 coding sequence is TGTGCCAGCAGCTTAATTTATGGCCAGGTTAAAGAGACCCAGTACTTC.

The chain couples TRBV27 to TRBJ1-1; TRBD1 matches 9 bases. The ends lost 6 bases at V and 8 bases at J; junction bases unmatched: 10. This CDR3 has 14 amino acids. Germline V lookup: CDR1 MNHEY, CDR2 SMNVEV (reference sequence). The CDR3 reads CASSWSGQGMEAFF. The CDR3 nucleotides are TGTGCCAGCAGCTGGTCGGGACAGGGTATGGAAGCTTTCTTT.

V and J are TRBV5-1 and TRBJ1-1; D not certain. This CDR3 comprises 15 residues. Deletions cut 0 bases from V and 5 bases from J, with 14 bases between. Germline loops: CDR1 SGHRS, CDR2 YFSETQ. CDR3 DNA: TGCGCCAGCAGCTTGGCCTTGGGCCGAGGGACTGAAGCTTTCTTT. Protein product: CASSLALGRGTEAFF.

The chain employs TRBV5-4 and TRBJ2-5; possible D gene TRBD2, 5 bases. V lost 5 bases, J lost 5 bases, and 13 bases lay in between. Per the germline V gene, CDR1 is SGHNT and CDR2 is YYREEE (reference sequence). The CDR3 runs 13 residues. CDR3 amino acids: CASSASFSETQYF. In DNA, the CDR3 is TGTGCCAGCAGTGCTAGCTTTAGTGAGACCCAGTACTTC.

V usage is TRBV6-1 and J usage is TRBJ2-4; D uncertain. Germline lookup yields CDR1 MNHNS and CDR2 SASEGT. V was shortened by 1 base and J by 8 bases, with 12 bases between the two germline ends. There are 14 residues in the CDR3. CDR3 loop: CASSEGEGEDIQYF. The CDR3 DNA reads as TGTGCCAGCAGTGAAGGAGAAGGTGAGGACATTCAGTACTTC.

The chain has TRBV30 and TRBJ2-3, with D perhaps matching TRBD2 (6 bases). From germline, CDR1 is GTSNPN and CDR2 SVGIG (reference sequence). The CDR3 is 15 amino acids. Deletions cut 0 bases from V and 5 bases from J, with 15 bases between. The DNA of the CDR3 is TGTGCCTGGAGTGTAACGGGCGGGGCGGGAGATACGCAGTATTTT. Its protein product is CAWSVTGGAGDTQYF.

This chain joins TRBV12-5 and TRBJ1-5; no clear D. Germline values: CDR1 LGHNT, CDR2 FRNRAP. The CDR3 spans 14 residues. Trimming pared 7 bases from V and 2 bases from J, leaving 12 bases between. The DNA for the CDR3 is TGTGCTAGTGCCCTCGAGGGTGGCAATCAGCCCCAGCATTTT. It specifies CASALEGGNQPQHF.

The chain combines TRBV11-3 with TRBJ2-7; D is unresolved. CDR3 size: 15 residues. V lost 4 bases and J lost 0, with 13 bases in between. Germline CDR1 SGHNT, CDR2 YENEEA. The CDR3 sequence is CASSSQHHISYEQYF. Written as DNA, the CDR3 is TGTGCCAGCAGCTCCCAACACCACATCTCCTACGAGCAGTACTTC.

The chain joins TRBV28 to TRBJ2-5; TRBD1 agrees at 7 bases. The germline V gene has CDR1 MDHEN and CDR2 SYDVKM. The CDR3 is 15 residues long. Trimming cost V 4 bases and J 4 bases; bases outside gene matches: 9. The CDR3 nucleotides are TGTGCCAGCAGTTCCTACCGACAGGGTAGAGAGACCCAGTACTTC. It codes for CASSSYRQGRETQYF. Complete variable domain (other parts from reference TRBV28 and TRBJ2-5): DVKVTQSSRYLVKRTGEKVFLECVQDMDHENMFWYRQDPGLGLRLIYFSYDVKMKEKGDIPEGYSVSREKKERFSLILESASTNQTSMYLCASSSYRQGRETQYFGPGTRLLVL.

The table lists this clone with a few counts. The chain has TRBV20-1 and TRBJ1-2, with unresolved D. This CDR3 contains 11 residues. V was clipped by 5 bases and J by 4 bases, with 8 bases between them. CDR1 DFQATT and CDR2 SNEGSKA come from the germline V gene (reference sequence). CDR3 coding DNA: TGCAGTGCTCCAGGTCTCTATGGCTACACCTTC. Its translation: CSAPGLYGYTF.

CDR3 bases: TGTGCCAGCAGTGAATCTAGGGACAGGAATAATTCACCCCTCCACTTT. This sequence encodes CASSESRDRNNSPLHF. This chain uses TRBV25-1 with TRBJ1-6, with TRBD1 matching over 8 bases. The V segment lost 1 base and the J segment 5 bases; nucleotides outside the gene matches: 4. This CDR3 is 16 amino acids long. In germline, CDR1 is MGHDK, CDR2 SYGVNS. Drawing the rest from reference TRBV25-1 and TRBJ1-6, the complete variable domain is EADIYQTPRYLVIGTGKKITLECSQTMGHDKMYWYQQDPGMELHLIHYSYGVNSTEKGDLSSESTVSRIRTEHFPLTLESARPSHTSQYLCASSESRDRNNSPLHFGNGTRLTVT.

The chain couples TRBV7-8 to TRBJ2-4, with 7 bases fitting TRBD2. V dropped 1 base and J dropped 6; count of bases not matched to a gene: 6. Germline values: CDR1 SGHVS, CDR2 FQNEAQ. This CDR3 is 15 amino acids long. The CDR3 coding sequence is TGTGCCAGCAGCTTAGGAGGGAGGGCCCGAAACATTCAGTACTTC. Its protein is CASSLGGRARNIQYF.

CDR3 in amino acids: CASSVRTGELFF. CDR3 DNA sequence: TGTGCCAGCAGCGTTCGGACCGGGGAGCTGTTTTTT. The gene calls are TRBV5-4 and TRBJ2-2; D is undetermined. This CDR3 is built from 12 residues. V lost 4 bases, J lost 5 bases, and 6 bases lay in between. Germline CDR1 reads SGHNT; CDR2 reads YYREEE (reference sequence).